Listed here are 23 T cell receptor beta chains from one sample, sequenced in a study of blood T cell repertoires in COVID-19. TCRdb's table, derived via immunoSEQ multiplex PCR, lists solely in-frame clones and lacks some. The sample shows 350,000 or so clones, about 83% of them seen only once. Material for sequencing was peripheral blood. These receptors were collected from a man aged 30 to 45 with active or convalescent COVID-19.

This clone appeared a few times. This chain uses TRBV7-2 with TRBJ2-7; unclear D gene. V lost 1 base and J 3 bases, leaving 10 bases between the germline ends. From germline, CDR1 is SGHTA and CDR2 FQGNSA. The CDR3 consists of 14 residues. CDR3 coding DNA: TGTGCCAGCAGCTTAGTCCCGTCGGTCTACGAGCAGTACTTC. Translating gives CASSLVPSVYEQYF.

A remark on this clone: Other DNA sequences from this sample encode an identical CDR3 as well. V is TRBV12-3 or TRBV12-4 and J is TRBJ1-5; D unresolved. The CDR3 has 13 amino acids. Trimming left V 2 bases short and J 4 bases short, with 6 bases between. The DNA of the CDR3 is TGTGCCAGCAGTTTAACGGGGAATCAGCCCCAGCATTTT. It is translated as CASSLTGNQPQHF.

The rearrangement links TRBV6-6 to TRBJ2-3; 11 bases map to TRBD2. CDR1 and CDR2 from the germline V gene are MNHNY and SVGAGI (reference sequence). J was trimmed by 3 bases and V by 5 bases; bases with no gene match: 7. There are 16 residues in the CDR3. CDR3 nucleotides: TGTGCCAGCAGTCGAGCTAGCGGGGGGAAAACAGATACGCAGTATTTT. Residues: CASSRASGGKTDTQYF.

The chain recombines TRBV28 with TRBJ2-5; 7 bases fit TRBD2. Germline V gene lookup returns CDR1 MDHEN and CDR2 SYDVKM. This CDR3 comprises 15 residues. J gave up 4 bases and V 6 bases, and 11 bases lay outside the gene matches. CDR3 nucleotides: TGTGCCAGCAGCTCCGGGGGGAGGGGCTTAGAGACCCAGTACTTC. It yields the protein CASSSGGRGLETQYF.

This clone was seen at least ten times. This chain uses TRBV19 with TRBJ2-5; D gene unclear. Germline V gene lookup returns CDR1 LNHDA and CDR2 SQIVND (reference sequence). The CDR3 length is 12 residues. With 5 bases removed from V and 4 bases from J, the gap between germline ends came to 8 bases. CDR3 amino acids: CASSEVGETQYF. CDR3 sequence (DNA): TGTGCCAGTAGTGAGGTCGGAGAGACCCAGTACTTC.

This clone was picked up a small number of times. The chain has TRBV11-3 and TRBJ1-1; no definite D call. Trimming left V 2 bases short and J 11 bases short, with 9 bases between. The V gene's germline CDR1 is SGHNT and CDR2 YENEEA. This CDR3 region has 11 residues. The CDR3 here is CASSLKESAFF. CDR3 nucleotide sequence: TGTGCCAGCAGCTTAAAAGAGAGTGCTTTCTTT.

CDR3 DNA sequence: TGTGCCACCAGGAACCTCCGGGGTTTTGTTGGAAACACCATATATTTT. Translation gives CATRNLRGFVGNTIYF. This chain links TRBV15 with TRBJ1-3; D not certain. The CDR3 is 16 amino acids. Trimming shortened V by 6 bases and J by 3 bases, and 18 bases separated the two germline ends. Germline CDR1 is LNHNV and CDR2 is YYDKDF (reference sequence).

The chain carries TRBV6-6 and TRBJ2-1, with unresolved D. The CDR3 spans 16 residues. The V gene lost 0 bases and the J gene lost 4 bases, with 13 bases spanning the gap. Germline V gene lookup returns CDR1 MNHNY and CDR2 SVGAGI (reference sequence). The CDR3 DNA follows: TGTGCCAGCAGTTACTCGACACAGATTACGTACAATGAGCAGTTCTTC. Residues: CASSYSTQITYNEQFF.

This clone was picked up one time. This chain uses TRBV5-1 with TRBJ1-2, with TRBD1 as a possible D gene (6 bases). V was cut by 0 bases and J by 5 bases, with 17 bases left in between. This CDR3 has 16 residues. Germline CDR1 is SGHRS and CDR2 is YFSETQ. The CDR3 loop reads CASSLEGRGHGYGYTF. The DNA for the CDR3 is TGCGCCAGCAGCTTGGAGGGCAGGGGTCACGGATATGGCTACACCTTC.

The V and J genes are TRBV6-5 and TRBJ1-5, with 8 bases matching TRBD1. The CDR3 contains 15 residues. The ends lost 5 bases at V and 1 base at J; junction bases unmatched: 4. Germline V gene data show CDR1 as MNHEY and CDR2 as SVGAGI. CDR3 sequence reads: CASSQGARSNQPQHF. CDR3 sequence (DNA): TGTGCCAGCAGTCAGGGGGCGAGAAGCAATCAGCCCCAGCATTTT.

This clone was observed a few times. The V call is TRBV6-5, the J call TRBJ2-7, with a tentative D call TRBD2 (6 bases). Germline V gives CDR1 MNHEY, CDR2 SVGAGI. The CDR3 runs to 15 residues. The germline V and J ends were trimmed by 4 bases and 2 bases, with 15 bases remaining between them. In DNA, the CDR3 is TGTGCCAGCAGTTCCCCGGGACTGCAGGCCTACGAGCAGTACTTC. Its translation is CASSSPGLQAYEQYF.

In the case of this clone: The sample holds other DNA sequences that translate to the same CDR3. The chain employs TRBV3-1 (or the pseudogene TRBV3-2) and TRBJ2-7, with a possible D match to TRBD2 (5 bases). Germline V lookup: CDR1 LGHDT, CDR2 YNNKEL (reference sequence). The ends were cut back, 1 base at V and 3 bases at J, with 10 bases in the middle. CDR3 size: 14 residues. The DNA for the CDR3 is TGTGCCAGCAGCCAAGCGGGAACTGACTACGAGCAGTACTTC. It codes for CASSQAGTDYEQYF.

The chain has TRBV3-1 (or the pseudogene TRBV3-2) and TRBJ2-7, with D possibly TRBD2 on 5 matching bases. The V and J ends lost 3 bases and 4 bases respectively, with 7 bases between them. Germline CDR1 and CDR2: LGHDT and YNNKEL (reference sequence). The CDR3 is 12 residues long. CDR3 sequence: CASSHERYEQYF. DNA for the CDR3: TGTGCCAGCAGCCATGAGCGGTACGAGCAGTACTTC.

Of note for this clone: Other DNA sequences in this sample translate to the same CDR3. The J gene is TRBJ1-2, the V gene TRBV14; D is ambiguous. The CDR3 has 14 amino acids. Germline lookup yields CDR1 SGHDN and CDR2 FVKESK. Trimming stripped 1 base from V and 5 bases from J, with 11 bases between. CDR3 residues: CASSQGRGGYGYTF. In DNA form, the CDR3 reads TGTGCCAGCAGCCAAGGGAGAGGAGGGTATGGCTACACCTTC.

Note on this clone: The sample carries other DNA sequences with the same CDR3. This chain connects TRBV5-4 to TRBJ2-3, with 8 positions matching TRBD1. CDR3 length: 14 amino acids. Trimming cost V 4 bases and J 2 bases; bases outside gene matches: 3. The germline V gene has CDR1 SGHNT and CDR2 YYREEE (reference sequence). The chain's CDR3 is CASSLDRATDTQYF. CDR3 in DNA: TGTGCCAGCAGCCTGGACAGGGCCACAGATACGCAGTATTTT.

The chain employs TRBV19 and TRBJ1-1; D gene ambiguous. CDR1 is LNHDA, CDR2 SQIVND, per germline (reference sequence). The CDR3 runs to 14 residues. Trimming stripped 6 bases from V and 4 bases from J, with 15 bases between. CDR3 amino acids: CASSIQREATEAFF. The CDR3 region has the DNA TGTGCCAGTAGCATCCAAAGAGAGGCCACTGAAGCTTTCTTT. The full variable domain, rest sourced from reference TRBV19 and TRBJ1-1, is DGGITQSPKYLFRKEGQNVTLSCEQNLNHDAMYWYRQDPGQGLRLIYYSQIVNDFQKGDIAEGYSVSREKKESFPLTVTSAQKNPTAFYLCASSIQREATEAFFGQGTRLTVV.

The chain has TRBV2 and TRBJ1-2; 7 nucleotides align to TRBD1. The V gene's germline CDR1 is SNHLY and CDR2 FYNNEI. The CDR3 covers 12 residues. CDR3 sequence (DNA): TGTGGAGGGAGAGGGGGCGAGGGAGGCTACACCTTC. This gives the protein CGGRGGEGGYTF.

The rearrangement links TRBV11-2 to TRBJ1-5; 10 nucleotides match TRBD1. V was clipped by 5 bases and J by 2 bases; unmatched bases: 3. CDR1 SGHAT and CDR2 FQNNGV come from the germline V gene. The CDR3 is 15 amino acids. The CDR3 DNA reads as TGTGCCAGCAGCGATGGGACAGGGGGCAATCAGCCCCAGCATTTT. It yields the protein CASSDGTGGNQPQHF.

The chain joins TRBV11-1 to TRBJ2-5; TRBD1 matches at 7 bases. This CDR3 is 15 amino acids long. CDR1 is SGHAT, CDR2 FQDESV, per germline (reference sequence). With 1 base clipped from V and 1 base from J, the junction kept 3 bases outside the gene matches. CDR3 sequence: CASSLVRGPQETQYF. The DNA of the CDR3 is TGTGCCAGCAGCTTAGTGAGGGGGCCCCAAGAGACCCAGTACTTC.

The chain links TRBV12-5 to TRBJ1-2; 8 nucleotides agree with TRBD1. The V segment lost 1 base and the J segment 7 bases; nucleotides outside the gene matches: 8. This CDR3 contains 15 residues. The germline CDR1 and CDR2 sequences are LGHNT and FRNRAP. The CDR3 region is CASGLGDRGFFGYTF. CDR3 nucleotide sequence: TGTGCTAGTGGTTTGGGTGACAGGGGATTTTTTGGCTACACCTTC. Full variable domain (rest looked up from reference TRBV12-5 and TRBJ1-2): DARVTQTPRHKVTEMGQEVTMRCQPILGHNTVFWYRQTMMQGLELLAYFRNRAPLDDSGMPKDRFSAEMPDATLATLKIQPSEPRDSAVYFCASGLGDRGFFGYTFGSGTRLTVV.

The chain carries TRBV7-8 and TRBJ1-5; TRBD1 aligns across 10 bases. CDR1 is SGHVS and CDR2 is FQNEAQ in the germline V gene. The CDR3 covers 17 residues. Losses at the gene ends were 5 bases for V and 0 bases for J; bases not matched to a gene: 7. The CDR3 DNA sequence: TGTGCCAGCAGCGTCCGGGACAGGGGATATAGCAATCAGCCCCAGCATTTT. Its translation is CASSVRDRGYSNQPQHF.

This rearrangement joins TRBV7-8 to TRBJ1-3; D is perhaps TRBD1 (6 bases). The CDR3 is 16 residues long. From germline, CDR1 is SGHVS and CDR2 FQNEAQ. Trimming cost V 0 bases and J 0 bases, with 9 bases left between them. The CDR3 reads CASSLAGTPSGNTIYF. The CDR3 DNA sequence: TGTGCCAGCAGCTTAGCCGGGACACCCTCTGGAAACACCATATATTTT.

The chain is built from TRBV6-5 and TRBJ2-7; 7 nucleotides align to TRBD1. The CDR3 runs 13 residues. The junction had 7 bases not matched to a gene; V was cut back by 8 bases and J by 3 bases. Germline CDR1 is MNHEY and CDR2 is SVGAGI. DNA of the CDR3: TGTGCCAGCCGAGACAGGGTTTTCTACGAGCAGTACTTC. Amino acids: CASRDRVFYEQYF.